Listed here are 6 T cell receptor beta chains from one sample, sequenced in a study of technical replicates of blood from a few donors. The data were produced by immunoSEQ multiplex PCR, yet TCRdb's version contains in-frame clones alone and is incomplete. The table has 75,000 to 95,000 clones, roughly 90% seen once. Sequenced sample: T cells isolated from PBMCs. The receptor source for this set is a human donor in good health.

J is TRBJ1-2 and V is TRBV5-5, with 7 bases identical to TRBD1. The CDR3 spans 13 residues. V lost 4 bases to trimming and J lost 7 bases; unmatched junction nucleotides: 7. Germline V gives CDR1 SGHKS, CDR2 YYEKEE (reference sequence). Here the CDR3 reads CASSPRQGLGYTF. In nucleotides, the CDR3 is TGTGCCAGCAGCCCGCGACAGGGTCTTGGCTACACCTTC.

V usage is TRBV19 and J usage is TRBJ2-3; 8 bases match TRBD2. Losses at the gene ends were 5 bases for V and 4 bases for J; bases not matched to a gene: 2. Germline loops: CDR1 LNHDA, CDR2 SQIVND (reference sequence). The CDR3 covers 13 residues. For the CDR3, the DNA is TGTGCCAGTAGTTACGGGGGGGCAGATACGCAGTATTTT. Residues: CASSYGGADTQYF.

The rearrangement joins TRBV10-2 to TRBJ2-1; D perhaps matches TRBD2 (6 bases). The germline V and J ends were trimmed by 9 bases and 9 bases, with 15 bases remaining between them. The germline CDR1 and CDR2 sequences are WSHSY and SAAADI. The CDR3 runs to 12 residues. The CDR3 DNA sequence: TGCGCCAGTGTAGTGGGAGGCAGTGAGCAGTTCTTC. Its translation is CASVVGGSEQFF.

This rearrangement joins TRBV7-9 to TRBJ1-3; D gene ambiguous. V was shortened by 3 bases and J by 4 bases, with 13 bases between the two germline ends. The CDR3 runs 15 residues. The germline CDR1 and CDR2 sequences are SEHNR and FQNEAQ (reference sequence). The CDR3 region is CASSFGDGRGNTIYF. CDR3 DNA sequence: TGTGCCAGCAGCTTCGGGGATGGGCGAGGAAACACCATATATTTT.

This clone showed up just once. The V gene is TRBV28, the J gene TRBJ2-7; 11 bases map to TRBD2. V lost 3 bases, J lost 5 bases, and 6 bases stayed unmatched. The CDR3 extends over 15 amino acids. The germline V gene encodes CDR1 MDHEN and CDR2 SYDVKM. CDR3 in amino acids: CASSFPSGRSDEQYF. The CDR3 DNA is TGTGCCAGCAGTTTCCCTAGCGGGAGGTCTGACGAGCAGTACTTC.

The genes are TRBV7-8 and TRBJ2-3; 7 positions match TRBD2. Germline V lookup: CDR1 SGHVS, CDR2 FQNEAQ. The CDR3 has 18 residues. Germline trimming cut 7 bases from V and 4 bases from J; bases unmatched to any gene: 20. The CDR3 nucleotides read TGTGCCAGCACCCTTATACGGCATATCGGGGGGAGGGCAGATACGCAGTATTTT. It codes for CASTLIRHIGGRADTQYF.